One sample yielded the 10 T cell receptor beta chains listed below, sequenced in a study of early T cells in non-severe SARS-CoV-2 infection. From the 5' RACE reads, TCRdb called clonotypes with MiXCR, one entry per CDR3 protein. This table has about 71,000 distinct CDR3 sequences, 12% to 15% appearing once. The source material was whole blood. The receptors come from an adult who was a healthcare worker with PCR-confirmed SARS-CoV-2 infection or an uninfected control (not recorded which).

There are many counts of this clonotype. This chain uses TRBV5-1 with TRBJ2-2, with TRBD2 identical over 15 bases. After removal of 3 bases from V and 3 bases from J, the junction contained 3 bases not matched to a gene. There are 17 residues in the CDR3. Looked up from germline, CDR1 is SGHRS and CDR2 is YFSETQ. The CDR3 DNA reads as TGCGCCAGCAGCTCCGGACTAGCGGGGGGGTACACCGGGGAGCTGTTTTTT. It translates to CASSSGLAGGYTGELFF.

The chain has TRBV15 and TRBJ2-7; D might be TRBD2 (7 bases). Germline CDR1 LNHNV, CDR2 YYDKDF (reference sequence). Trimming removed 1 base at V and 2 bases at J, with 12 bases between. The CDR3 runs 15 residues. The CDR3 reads CATSRGGGQPYEQYF. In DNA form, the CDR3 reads TGTGCCACCAGCAGAGGGGGGGGACAACCCTACGAGCAGTACTTC.

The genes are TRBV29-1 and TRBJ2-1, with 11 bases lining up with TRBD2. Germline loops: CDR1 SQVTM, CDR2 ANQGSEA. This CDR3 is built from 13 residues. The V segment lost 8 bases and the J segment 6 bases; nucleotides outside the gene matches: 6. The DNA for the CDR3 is TGCAGCTCCGGGACTAGCGGAGTCAATGAGCAGTTCTTC. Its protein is CSSGTSGVNEQFF.

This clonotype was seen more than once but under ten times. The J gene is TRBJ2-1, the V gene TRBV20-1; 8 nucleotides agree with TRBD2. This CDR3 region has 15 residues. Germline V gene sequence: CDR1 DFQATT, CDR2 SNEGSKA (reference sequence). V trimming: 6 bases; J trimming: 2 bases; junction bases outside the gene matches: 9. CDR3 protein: CSAPSGGPPYNEQFF. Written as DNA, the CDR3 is TGCAGTGCCCCCAGCGGGGGCCCGCCCTACAATGAGCAGTTCTTC.

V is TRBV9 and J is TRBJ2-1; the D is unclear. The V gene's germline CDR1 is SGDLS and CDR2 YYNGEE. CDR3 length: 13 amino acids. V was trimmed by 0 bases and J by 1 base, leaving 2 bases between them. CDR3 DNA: TGTGCCAGCAGCGTAGGGTCCTACAATGAGCAGTTCTTC. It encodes CASSVGSYNEQFF. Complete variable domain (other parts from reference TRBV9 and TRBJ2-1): DSGVTQTPKHLITATGQRVTLRCSPRSGDLSVYWYQQSLDQGLQFLIQYYNGEERAKGNILERFSAQQFPDLHSELNLSSLELGDSALYFCASSVGSYNEQFFGPGTRLTVL.

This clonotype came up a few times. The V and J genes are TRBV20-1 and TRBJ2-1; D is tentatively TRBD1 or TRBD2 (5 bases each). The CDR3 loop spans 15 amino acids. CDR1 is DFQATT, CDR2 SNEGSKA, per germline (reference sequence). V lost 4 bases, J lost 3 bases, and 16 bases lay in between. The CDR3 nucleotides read TGCAGTGCTATACTCCGGGACCGAGACTACAATGAGCAGTTCTTC. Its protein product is CSAILRDRDYNEQFF.

The CDR3 DNA reads as TGTGCCACCTACCAGGGGCCCTATGGCTACACCTTC. It encodes CATYQGPYGYTF. This sequence joins TRBV7-9 and TRBJ1-2; tentative D call: TRBD1 (6 bases). Trimming cost V 10 bases and J 4 bases, with 13 bases left between them. The CDR3 covers 12 residues. From germline, CDR1 is SEHNR and CDR2 FQNEAQ (reference sequence).

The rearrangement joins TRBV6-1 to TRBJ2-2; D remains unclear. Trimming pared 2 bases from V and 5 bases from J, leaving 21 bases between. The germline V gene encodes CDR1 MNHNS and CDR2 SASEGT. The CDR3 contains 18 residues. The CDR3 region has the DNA TGTGCCAGCAGTGAACTAGGCATTTTGTTCAGTGGAACCGGGGAGCTGTTTTTT. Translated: CASSELGILFSGTGELFF.

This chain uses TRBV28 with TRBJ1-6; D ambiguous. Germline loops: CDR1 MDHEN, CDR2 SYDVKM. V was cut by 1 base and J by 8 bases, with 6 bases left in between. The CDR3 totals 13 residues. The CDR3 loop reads CASSLFWDSPLHF. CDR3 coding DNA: TGTGCCAGCAGTTTATTTTGGGATTCACCCCTCCACTTT.

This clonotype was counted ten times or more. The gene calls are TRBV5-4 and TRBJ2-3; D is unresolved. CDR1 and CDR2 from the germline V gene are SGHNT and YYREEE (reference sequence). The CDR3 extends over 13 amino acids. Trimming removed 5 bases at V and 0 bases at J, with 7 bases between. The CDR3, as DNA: TGTGCCAGCAGGACGGGTAGCACAGATACGCAGTATTTT. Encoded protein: CASRTGSTDTQYF.